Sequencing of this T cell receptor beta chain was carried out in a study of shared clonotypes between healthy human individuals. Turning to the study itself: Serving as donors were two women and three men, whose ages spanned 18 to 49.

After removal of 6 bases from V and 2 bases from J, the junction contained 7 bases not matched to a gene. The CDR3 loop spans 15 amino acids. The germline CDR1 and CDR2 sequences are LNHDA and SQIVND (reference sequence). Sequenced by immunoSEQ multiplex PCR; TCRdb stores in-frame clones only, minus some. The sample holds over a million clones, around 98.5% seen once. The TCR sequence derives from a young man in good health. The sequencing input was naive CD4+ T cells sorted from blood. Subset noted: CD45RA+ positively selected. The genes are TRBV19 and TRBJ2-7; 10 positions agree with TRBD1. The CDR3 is CASRSGTGVPYEQYF. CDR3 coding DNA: TGTGCCAGTAGATCCGGGACAGGGGTACCCTACGAGCAGTACTTC.